The 8 T cell receptor beta chains below were found in one sample sequenced in a study of T cells in Graves' hyperthyroidism and ophthalmopathy. The source material, RNA transcripts, was used to amplify TCR beta CDR3 regions. The primer set for the first-round RT-PCR of the TCR CDR3 was HTBI. TCRdb re-analysed the multiplex PCR reads in MiXCR, keeping a single row per CDR3 protein. The sample records around 760,000 distinct CDR3 sequences, roughly a third being singletons. The specimen was blood. The origin of the receptors is a middle-aged woman with Graves' hyperthyroidism.

The V gene is TRBV5-1, the J gene TRBJ2-7; a possible D gene is TRBD2 (5 bases). Looked up from germline, CDR1 is SGHRS and CDR2 is YFSETQ. CDR3 size: 14 residues. V was shortened by 4 bases and J by 4 bases, with 15 bases between the two germline ends. The CDR3 here is CASSQRGSLYEQYF. In nucleotides, the CDR3 is TGCGCCAGCAGCCAACGAGGGTCCCTTTACGAGCAGTACTTC.

The chain combines TRBV19 with TRBJ1-6; TRBD1 might be the D (6 bases). The germline CDR1 and CDR2 sequences are LNHDA and SQIVND (reference sequence). The CDR3 length is 15 residues. V shed 3 bases and J shed 7 bases, with 13 bases lying between them. This CDR3 reads CASSIAGDENSPLHF. DNA of the CDR3: TGTGCCAGTAGTATCGCAGGGGACGAGAATTCACCCCTCCACTTT.

The table lists this clonotype with many counts. The chain carries TRBV24-1 and TRBJ1-1; the D gene is possibly TRBD1 (5 bases). Germline CDR1 is KGHDR and CDR2 is SFDVKD. Trimming left V 8 bases short and J 7 bases short, with 16 bases between. The CDR3 runs to 13 residues. The CDR3 nucleotides are TGTGCCACCACTTCGGGGGACGTGGGTGAAGCTTTCTTT. Its protein is CATTSGDVGEAFF.

Concerning this clonotype itself: Germline and junction disagree at one end, which may indicate a read error. V usage is TRBV5-1 and J usage is TRBJ1-1; the D is unclear. The CDR3 has 14 amino acids. Germline CDR1 SGHRS, CDR2 YFSETQ. This chain's CDR3 is CASSPSNGNTEAFF. Here the CDR3 DNA reads TGTGCCAGCAGCCCTTCAAATGGGAACACTGAAGCTTTCTTT.

This clonotype was seen ten or more times. The chain employs TRBV9 and TRBJ1-6, with TRBD1 as a possible D gene (5 bases). The CDR3 sequence is 14 residues long. The germline V gene encodes CDR1 SGDLS and CDR2 YYNGEE. V shed 2 bases and J shed 7 bases, with 10 bases lying between them. CDR3: CASSVDRGNSPLHF. The DNA for the CDR3 is TGTGCCAGCAGCGTCGACAGAGGCAATTCACCCCTCCACTTT.

V gene TRBV7-9 combines with J gene TRBJ2-2; D gene unclear. Germline lookup yields CDR1 SEHNR and CDR2 FQNEAQ (reference sequence). CDR3 length: 14 amino acids. Trimming pared 10 bases from V and 3 bases from J, leaving 15 bases between. The CDR3 sequence is CATRPVSDTGELFF. The CDR3 region has the DNA TGTGCCACTCGACCCGTCTCTGACACCGGGGAGCTGTTTTTT.

V is TRBV7-3 and J is TRBJ2-7, with a possible D match to TRBD2 (5 bases). The DNA matches TRBJ2-1 better at its end, which makes the J call doubtful. The length of the CDR3 is 16 residues. CDR1 and CDR2 (germline): SGHTA, FQGTGA. Here the CDR3 DNA reads TGTGCCAGCAGCTTAGAATTGGGAGCGCCCTACAATGAGCAGTTCTTC. Translating it yields CASSLELGAPYNEQFF.

This clonotype was seen ten or more times. The chain recombines TRBV7-2 with TRBJ2-7, with D unresolved. Germline CDR1 SGHTA, CDR2 FQGNSA. Deletions cut 3 bases from V and 3 bases from J, with 12 bases between. The CDR3 totals 14 residues. The CDR3 sequence: CASSLIKDLYEQYF. DNA for the CDR3: TGTGCCAGCAGCTTGATTAAGGACCTCTACGAGCAGTACTTC.